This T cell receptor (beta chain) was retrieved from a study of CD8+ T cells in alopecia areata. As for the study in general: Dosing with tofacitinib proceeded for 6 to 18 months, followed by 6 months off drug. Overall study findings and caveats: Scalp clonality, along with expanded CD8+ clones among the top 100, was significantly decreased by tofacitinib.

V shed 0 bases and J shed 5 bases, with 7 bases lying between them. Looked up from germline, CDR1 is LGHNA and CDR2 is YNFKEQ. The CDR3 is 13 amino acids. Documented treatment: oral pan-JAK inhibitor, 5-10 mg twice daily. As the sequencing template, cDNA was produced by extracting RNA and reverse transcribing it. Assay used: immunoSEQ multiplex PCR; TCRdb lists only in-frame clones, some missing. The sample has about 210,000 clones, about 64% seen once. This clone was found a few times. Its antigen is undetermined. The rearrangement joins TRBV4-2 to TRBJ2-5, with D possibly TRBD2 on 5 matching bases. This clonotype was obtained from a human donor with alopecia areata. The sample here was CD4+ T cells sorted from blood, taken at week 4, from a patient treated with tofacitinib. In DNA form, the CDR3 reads TGTGCCAGCAGCCAAGATCCGGGGGAGACCCAGTACTTC. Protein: CASSQDPGETQYF.